These 8 T cell receptor beta chains came from one sample sequenced in a study of T cells in Graves' hyperthyroidism and ophthalmopathy. RNA transcripts provided the source from which TCR beta CDR3 regions were amplified. HTBI primers were the set used in a first-round RT-PCR of the TCR CDR3. TCRdb independently ran MiXCR on the multiplex PCR reads; one entry per CDR3 protein. The repertoire holds approximately 530,000 distinct CDR3 sequences, with roughly 17% as singletons. Sequencing was performed on blood. The receptors originated from a woman under 30 with Graves' hyperthyroidism.

The rearrangement joins TRBV7-2 to TRBJ2-5, with a possible D match to TRBD2 (6 bases). V lost 2 bases to trimming and J lost 1 base, with 14 bases between them. Per the germline V gene, CDR1 is SGHTA and CDR2 is FQGNSA. The CDR3 contains 16 residues. In DNA, the CDR3 is TGTGCCAGCAGCTTAAGGACGGGACTTACCCAAGAGACCCAGTACTTC. Translation gives CASSLRTGLTQETQYF.

The chain couples TRBV20-1 to TRBJ2-1; 7 nucleotides align to TRBD2. The V and J ends lost 6 bases and 6 bases, in that order; junction bases with no gene match: 5. The CDR3 length is 12 residues. The germline V gene has CDR1 DFQATT and CDR2 SNEGSKA (reference sequence). CDR3 nucleotides: TGCAGTGCCCAACGGACTAGCAATGAGCAGTTCTTC. This translates into CSAQRTSNEQFF.

This clonotype was counted ten times or more. The V gene is TRBV7-6, the J gene TRBJ2-1; 7 bases agree with TRBD2. This CDR3 contains 16 residues. V shed 4 bases and J 0 bases; nucleotides not matched to a gene: 6. Germline V lookup: CDR1 SGHVS, CDR2 FNYEAQ. The CDR3 here is CASSSLAITSYNEQFF. In DNA form, the CDR3 reads TGTGCCAGCAGCTCACTAGCGATAACCTCCTACAATGAGCAGTTCTTC. The full variable domain, its missing parts supplied by reference TRBV7-6 and TRBJ2-1, is GAGVSQSPRYKVTKRGQDVALRCDPISGHVSLYWYRQALGQGPEFLTYFNYEAQQDKSGLPNDRFSAERPEGSISTLTIQRTEQRDSAMYRCASSSLAITSYNEQFFGPGTRLTVL.

This clonotype was detected ten times or more. This chain joins TRBV18 and TRBJ1-5; tentatively, D is TRBD1 (6 bases). This CDR3 spans 15 amino acids. Trimming cost V 3 bases and J 3 bases, with 12 bases left between them. CDR1 and CDR2 (germline): KGHSH, LQKENI. For the CDR3, the DNA is TGTGCCAGCTCACCGCTGGACAGCGCCAATCAGCCCCAGCATTTT. This translates into CASSPLDSANQPQHF.

This sequence joins TRBV20-1 and TRBJ2-3; 9 bases map to TRBD2. The CDR3 has 14 amino acids. The germline gives CDR1 DFQATT, CDR2 SNEGSKA (reference sequence). The ends lost 6 bases at V and 6 bases at J; junction bases unmatched: 10. This chain's CDR3 is CSALAGGHSDTQYF. CDR3 nucleotides: TGCAGTGCGCTGGCGGGGGGGCATAGCGATACGCAGTATTTT.

This clonotype occurred many times. The rearrangement joins TRBV29-1 to TRBJ1-1, with 8 bases fitting TRBD1. The germline CDR1 and CDR2 sequences are SQVTM and ANQGSEA. The CDR3 sequence is 15 residues long. V dropped 4 bases and J dropped 3; count of bases not matched to a gene: 10. This chain's CDR3 is CSVVVRGLVDTEAFF. CDR3 coding DNA: TGCAGCGTTGTTGTCAGGGGGCTAGTTGACACTGAAGCTTTCTTT.

The rearrangement joins TRBV18 to TRBJ2-5, with D uncertain. With 3 bases removed from V and 4 bases from J, the gap between germline ends came to 9 bases. Germline CDR1 reads KGHSH; CDR2 reads LQKENI. CDR3 length equals 13 residues. This CDR3 reads CASSPPARETQYF. The CDR3 bases are TGTGCCAGCTCACCCCCAGCCCGAGAGACCCAGTACTTC.

This clonotype was found many times. This chain links TRBV5-1 with TRBJ2-7, with 12 bases lining up with TRBD2. Germline loops: CDR1 SGHRS, CDR2 YFSETQ. This CDR3 is built from 14 residues. The ends lost 3 bases at V and 7 bases at J; junction bases unmatched: 5. The CDR3 loop reads CASSSRLAGVEQYF. DNA of the CDR3: TGCGCCAGCAGCTCAAGACTAGCGGGAGTTGAGCAGTACTTC.